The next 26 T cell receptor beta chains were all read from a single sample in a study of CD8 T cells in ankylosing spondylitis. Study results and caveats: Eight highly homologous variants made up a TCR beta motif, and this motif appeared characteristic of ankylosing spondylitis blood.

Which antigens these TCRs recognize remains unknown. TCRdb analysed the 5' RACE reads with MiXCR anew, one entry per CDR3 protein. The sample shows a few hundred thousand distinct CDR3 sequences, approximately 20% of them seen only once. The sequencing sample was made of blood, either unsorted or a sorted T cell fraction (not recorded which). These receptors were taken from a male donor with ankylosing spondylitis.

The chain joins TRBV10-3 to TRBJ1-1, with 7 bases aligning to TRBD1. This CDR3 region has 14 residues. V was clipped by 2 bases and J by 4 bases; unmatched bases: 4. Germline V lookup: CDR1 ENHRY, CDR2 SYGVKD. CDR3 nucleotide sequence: TGTGCCATCAGTGAGCCTCACAGGGGCACTGAAGCTTTCTTT. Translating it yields CAISEPHRGTEAFF.

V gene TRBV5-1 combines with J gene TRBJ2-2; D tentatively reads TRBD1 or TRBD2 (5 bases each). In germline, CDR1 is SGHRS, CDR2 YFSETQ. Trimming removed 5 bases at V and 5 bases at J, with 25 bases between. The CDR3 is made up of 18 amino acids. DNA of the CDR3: TGCGCCAGCAGGGCCCACCGGGACCAATCGGTAACTACCGGGGAGCTGTTTTTT. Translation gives CASRAHRDQSVTTGELFF. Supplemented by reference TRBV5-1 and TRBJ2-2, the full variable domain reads KAGVTQTPRYLIKTRGQQVTLSCSPISGHRSVSWYQQTPGQGLQFLFEYFSETQRNKGNFPGRFSGRQFSNSRSEMNVSTLELGDSALYLCASRAHRDQSVTTGELFFGEGSRLTVL.

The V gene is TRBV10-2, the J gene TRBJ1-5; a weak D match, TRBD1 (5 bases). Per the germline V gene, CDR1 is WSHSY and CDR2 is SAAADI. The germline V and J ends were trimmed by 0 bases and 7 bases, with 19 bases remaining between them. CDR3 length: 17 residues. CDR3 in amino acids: CASSESWAGPTGQPQHF. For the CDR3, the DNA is TGCGCCAGCAGTGAGTCGTGGGCAGGCCCCACAGGCCAGCCCCAGCATTTT.

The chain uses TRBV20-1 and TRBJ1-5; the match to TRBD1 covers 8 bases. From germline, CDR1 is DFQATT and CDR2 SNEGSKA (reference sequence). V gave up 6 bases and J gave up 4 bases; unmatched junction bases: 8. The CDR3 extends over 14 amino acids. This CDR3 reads CSASDRGGNQPQHF. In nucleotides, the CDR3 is TGCAGTGCATCCGACAGGGGCGGAAATCAGCCCCAGCATTTT.

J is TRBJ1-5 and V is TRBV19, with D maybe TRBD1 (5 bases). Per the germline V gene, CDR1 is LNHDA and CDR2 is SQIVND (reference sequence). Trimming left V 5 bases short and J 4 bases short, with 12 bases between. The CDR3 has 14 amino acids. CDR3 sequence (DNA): TGTGCCAGTAGTCCGGGGACTGCTAATCAGCCCCAGCATTTT. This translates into CASSPGTANQPQHF.

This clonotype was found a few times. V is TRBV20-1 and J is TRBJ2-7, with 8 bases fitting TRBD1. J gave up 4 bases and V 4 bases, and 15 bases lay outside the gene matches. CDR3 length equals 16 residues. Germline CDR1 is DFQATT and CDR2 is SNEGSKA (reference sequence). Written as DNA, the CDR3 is TGCAGTGCTACCGATCACCGGCAGGGGGCGCCGTACGAGCAGTACTTC. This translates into CSATDHRQGAPYEQYF.

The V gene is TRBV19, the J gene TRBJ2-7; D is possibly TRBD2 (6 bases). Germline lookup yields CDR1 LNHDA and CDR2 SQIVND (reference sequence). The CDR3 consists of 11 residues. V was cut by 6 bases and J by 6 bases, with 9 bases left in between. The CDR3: CASSSGFEQYF. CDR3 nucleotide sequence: TGTGCCAGTAGCAGCGGGTTCGAGCAGTACTTC.

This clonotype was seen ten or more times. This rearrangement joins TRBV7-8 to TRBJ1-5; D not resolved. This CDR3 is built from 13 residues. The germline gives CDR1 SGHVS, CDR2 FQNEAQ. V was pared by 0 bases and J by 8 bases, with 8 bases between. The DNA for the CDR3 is TGTGCCAGCAGCTTAGCCATGGGCAAGCCCCAGCATTTT. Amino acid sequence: CASSLAMGKPQHF.

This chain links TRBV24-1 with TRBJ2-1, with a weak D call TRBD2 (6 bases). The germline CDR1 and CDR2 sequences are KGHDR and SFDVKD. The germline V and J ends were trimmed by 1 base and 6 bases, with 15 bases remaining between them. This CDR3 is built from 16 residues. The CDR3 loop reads CATSDLGTREVNEQFF. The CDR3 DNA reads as TGTGCCACCAGTGATTTAGGTACAAGGGAGGTCAATGAGCAGTTCTTC.

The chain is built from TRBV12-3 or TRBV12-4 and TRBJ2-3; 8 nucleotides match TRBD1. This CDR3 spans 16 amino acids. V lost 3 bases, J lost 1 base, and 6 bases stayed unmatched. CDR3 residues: CASSFTTGVGTDTQYF. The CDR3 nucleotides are TGTGCCAGCAGTTTCACGACAGGGGTGGGCACAGATACGCAGTATTTT.

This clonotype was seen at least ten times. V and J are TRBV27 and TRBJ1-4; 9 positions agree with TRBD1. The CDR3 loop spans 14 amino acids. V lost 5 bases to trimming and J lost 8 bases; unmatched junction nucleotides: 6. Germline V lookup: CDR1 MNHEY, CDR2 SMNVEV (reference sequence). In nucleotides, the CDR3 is TGTGCCAGCAGTCAGACAGACAGGGGGGAAAAACTGTTTTTT. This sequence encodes CASSQTDRGEKLFF.

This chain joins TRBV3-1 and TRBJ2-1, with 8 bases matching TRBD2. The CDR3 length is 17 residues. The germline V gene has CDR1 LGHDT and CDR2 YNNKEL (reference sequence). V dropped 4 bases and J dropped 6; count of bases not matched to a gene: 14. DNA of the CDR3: TGTGCCAGCAGCCGTGCGGTCACTAGCGGAGGGGGCAATGAGCAGTTCTTC. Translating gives CASSRAVTSGGGNEQFF.

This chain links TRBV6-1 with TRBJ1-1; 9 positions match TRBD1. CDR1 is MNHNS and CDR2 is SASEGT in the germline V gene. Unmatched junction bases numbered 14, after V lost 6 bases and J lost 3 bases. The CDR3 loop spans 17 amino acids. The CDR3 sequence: CASRPHRDRAPDTEAFF. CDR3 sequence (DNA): TGTGCCAGCAGGCCCCACCGGGACAGGGCCCCGGACACTGAAGCTTTCTTT.

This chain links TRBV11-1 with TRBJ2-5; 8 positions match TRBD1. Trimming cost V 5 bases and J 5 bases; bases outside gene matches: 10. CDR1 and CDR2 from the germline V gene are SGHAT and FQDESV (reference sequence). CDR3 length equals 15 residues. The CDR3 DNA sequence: TGTGCCAGCAGCGAAGACAGGGGTCCATGGGAGACCCAGTACTTC. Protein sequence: CASSEDRGPWETQYF.

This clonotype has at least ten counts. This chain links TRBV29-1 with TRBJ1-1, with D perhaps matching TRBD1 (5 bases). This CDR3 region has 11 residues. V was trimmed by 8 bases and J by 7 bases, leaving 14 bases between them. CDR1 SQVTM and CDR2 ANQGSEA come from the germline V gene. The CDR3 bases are TGCAGCTATCTCCAGGGTGATGAAGCTTTCTTT. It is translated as CSYLQGDEAFF.

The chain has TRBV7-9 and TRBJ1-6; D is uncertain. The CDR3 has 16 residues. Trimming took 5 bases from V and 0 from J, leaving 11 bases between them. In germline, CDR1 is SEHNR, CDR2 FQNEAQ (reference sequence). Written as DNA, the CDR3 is TGTGCCAGCAGCCCCGAGTCCAGCTCCTATAATTCACCCCTCCACTTT. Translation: CASSPESSSYNSPLHF.

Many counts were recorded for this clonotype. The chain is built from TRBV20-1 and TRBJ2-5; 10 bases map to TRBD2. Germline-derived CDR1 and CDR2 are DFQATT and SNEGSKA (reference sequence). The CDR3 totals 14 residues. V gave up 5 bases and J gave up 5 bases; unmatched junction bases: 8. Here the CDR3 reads CSAPLAGVYETQYF. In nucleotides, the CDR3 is TGCAGTGCTCCCCTAGCGGGAGTGTACGAGACCCAGTACTTC.

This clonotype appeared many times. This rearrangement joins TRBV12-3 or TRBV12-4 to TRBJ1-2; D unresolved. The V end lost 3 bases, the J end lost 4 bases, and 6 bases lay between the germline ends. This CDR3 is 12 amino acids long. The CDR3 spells CASSLGTYGYTF. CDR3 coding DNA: TGTGCCAGCAGTTTGGGCACCTATGGCTACACCTTC.

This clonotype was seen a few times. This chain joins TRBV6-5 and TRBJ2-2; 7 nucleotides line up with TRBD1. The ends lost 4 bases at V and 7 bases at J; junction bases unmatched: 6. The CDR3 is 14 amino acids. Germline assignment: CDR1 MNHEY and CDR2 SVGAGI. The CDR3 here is CASSSTGLGGELFF. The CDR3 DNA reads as TGTGCCAGCAGTTCGACAGGGCTGGGCGGGGAGCTGTTTTTT.

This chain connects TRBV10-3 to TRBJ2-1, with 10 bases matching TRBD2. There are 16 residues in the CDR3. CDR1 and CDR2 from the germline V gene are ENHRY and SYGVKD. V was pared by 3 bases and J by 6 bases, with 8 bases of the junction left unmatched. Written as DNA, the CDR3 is TGTGCCATCAGTGACCCGCTAGCGGGAGCTCTCAATGAGCAGTTCTTC. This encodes CAISDPLAGALNEQFF.

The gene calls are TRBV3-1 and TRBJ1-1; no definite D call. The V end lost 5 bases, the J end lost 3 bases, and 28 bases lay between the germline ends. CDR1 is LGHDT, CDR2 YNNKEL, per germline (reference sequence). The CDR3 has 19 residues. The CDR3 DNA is TGTGCCAGCAGCGTTTCTCACGGTGCAGCTGCCACTTGGGACACTGAAGCTTTCTTT. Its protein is CASSVSHGAAATWDTEAFF.

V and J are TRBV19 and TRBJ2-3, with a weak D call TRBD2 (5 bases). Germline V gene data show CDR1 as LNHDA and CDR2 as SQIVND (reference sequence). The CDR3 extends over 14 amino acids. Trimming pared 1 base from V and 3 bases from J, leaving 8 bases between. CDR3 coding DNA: TGTGCCAGTAGTATAGTCCAGCGGACAGATACGCAGTATTTT. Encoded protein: CASSIVQRTDTQYF.

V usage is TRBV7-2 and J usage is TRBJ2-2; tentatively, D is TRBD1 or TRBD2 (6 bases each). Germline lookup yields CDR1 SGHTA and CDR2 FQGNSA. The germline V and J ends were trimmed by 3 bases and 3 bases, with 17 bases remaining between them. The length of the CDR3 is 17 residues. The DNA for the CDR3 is TGTGCCAGCAGCTTTAACAGGGAGGTCGGATACACCGGGGAGCTGTTTTTT. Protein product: CASSFNREVGYTGELFF.

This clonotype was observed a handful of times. The CDR3 region is CSVEGYTF. Here the CDR3 DNA reads TGCAGCGTTGAGGGCTACACCTTC. The rearrangement uses TRBV29-1 and TRBJ1-2; no clear D. There are 8 residues in the CDR3. Trimming stripped 3 bases from V and 8 bases from J, with 1 base between. Germline-derived CDR1 and CDR2 are SQVTM and ANQGSEA. Looking up the rest from reference TRBV29-1 and TRBJ1-2 gives the full variable domain: SAVISQKPSRDICQRGTSLTIQCQVDSQVTMMFWYRQQPGQSLTLIATANQGSEATYESGFVIDKFPISRPNLTFSTLTVSNMSPEDSSIYLCSVEGYTFGSGTRLTVV.

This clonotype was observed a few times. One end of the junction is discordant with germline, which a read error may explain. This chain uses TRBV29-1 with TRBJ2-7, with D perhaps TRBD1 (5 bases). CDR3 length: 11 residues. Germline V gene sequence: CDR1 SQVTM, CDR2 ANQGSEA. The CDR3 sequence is CSGLSPDSLIF. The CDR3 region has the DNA TGCAGCGGGCTTTCCCCCGACAGTTTGATCTTC.

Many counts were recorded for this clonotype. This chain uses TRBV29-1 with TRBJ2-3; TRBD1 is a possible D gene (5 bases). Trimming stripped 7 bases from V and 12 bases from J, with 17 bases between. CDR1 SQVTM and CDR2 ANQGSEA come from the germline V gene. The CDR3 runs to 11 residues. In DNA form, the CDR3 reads TGCAGCGCGGAGACAGATAGTGTCCAGTATTTT. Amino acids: CSAETDSVQYF.